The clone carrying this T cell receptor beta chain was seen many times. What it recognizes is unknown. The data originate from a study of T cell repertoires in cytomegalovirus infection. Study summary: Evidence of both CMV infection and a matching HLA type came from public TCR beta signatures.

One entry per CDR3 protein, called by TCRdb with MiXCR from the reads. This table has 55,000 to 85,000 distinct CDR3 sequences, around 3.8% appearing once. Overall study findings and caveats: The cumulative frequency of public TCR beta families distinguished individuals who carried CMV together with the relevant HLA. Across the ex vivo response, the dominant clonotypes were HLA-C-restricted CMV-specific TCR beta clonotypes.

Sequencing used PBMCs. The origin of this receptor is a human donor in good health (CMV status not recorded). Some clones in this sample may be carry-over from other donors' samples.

CDR3 bases: TGTGCCAGCAGTTTTGCGCAGGATACGATCAATCAGCCCCAGCATTTT. Translating it yields CASSFAQDTINQPQHF. The chain is built from TRBV28 and TRBJ1-5; no firm D call. Germline CDR1 reads MDHEN; CDR2 reads SYDVKM. The ends were cut back, 3 bases at V and 3 bases at J, with 15 bases in the middle. The CDR3 extends over 16 amino acids.